This TCR beta chain was identified in a study of blood T cell repertoires in COVID-19. Germline values: CDR1 MNHEY, CDR2 SVGAGI. The germline V and J ends were trimmed by 11 bases and 1 base, with 14 bases remaining between them. The CDR3 spans 13 residues. Sequenced by immunoSEQ multiplex PCR; TCRdb stores in-frame clones only, minus some. Of about 360,000 clones listed, around 87% were seen once; the top ten hold under 3%. V gene TRBV6-5 combines with J gene TRBJ1-2; D is possibly TRBD1 (5 bases). This clonotype was obtained from a human donor in a cohort sampled during active COVID-19. The sample comprised peripheral blood. The CDR3 DNA sequence: TGTGCCGCCGCGACAGCTTATAACTATGGCTACACCTTC. Residues: CAAATAYNYGYTF.